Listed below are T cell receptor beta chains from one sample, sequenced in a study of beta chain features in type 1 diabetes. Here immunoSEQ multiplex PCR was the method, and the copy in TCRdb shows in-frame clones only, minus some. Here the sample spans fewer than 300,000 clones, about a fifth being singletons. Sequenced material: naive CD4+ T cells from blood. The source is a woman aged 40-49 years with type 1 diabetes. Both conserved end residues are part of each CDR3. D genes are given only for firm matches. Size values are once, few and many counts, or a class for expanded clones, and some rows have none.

CDR3aa: CSVDTSGGYTF; CDR3nt: TGCAGCGTTGACACCTCCGGTGGCTACACCTTC; j_gene: TRBJ1-2; abundance: .; v_gene: TRBV29-1; d_gene: .
CDR3aa: CASSGQGGNQPQHF; CDR3nt: TGTGCCAGTAGCGGACAGGGGGGCAATCAGCCCCAGCATTTT; j_gene: TRBJ1-5; abundance: few; v_gene: TRBV19; d_gene: TRBD1
CDR3aa: CASSEDRDTEAFF; CDR3nt: TGTGCCAGCAGTGAGGACAGGGACACTGAAGCTTTCTTT; j_gene: TRBJ1-1; abundance: .; v_gene: TRBV6-6; d_gene: TRBD1
CDR3aa: CASSLSRQGRAYNEQFF; CDR3nt: TGTGCCAGCAGCTTGAGCAGACAGGGACGGGCCTACAATGAGCAGTTCTTC; j_gene: TRBJ2-1; abundance: few; v_gene: TRBV5-4; d_gene: TRBD1
CDR3aa: CASSPHLGRRADTQYF; CDR3nt: TGTGCCAGCAGCCCCCATCTCGGGCGGCGGGCAGATACGCAGTATTTT; j_gene: TRBJ2-3; abundance: few; v_gene: TRBV7-2; d_gene: .
CDR3aa: CSVDYPGTGVEDTQYF; CDR3nt: TGCAGCGTTGATTATCCCGGGACAGGGGTAGAAGATACGCAGTATTTT; j_gene: TRBJ2-3; abundance: .; v_gene: TRBV29-1; d_gene: TRBD1
CDR3aa: CSVDRRDRVIHGQPQHF; CDR3nt: TGCAGCGTTGACAGGCGGGACAGGGTTATCCACGGGCAGCCCCAGCATTTT; j_gene: TRBJ1-5; abundance: .; v_gene: TRBV29-1; d_gene: TRBD1
CDR3aa: CASSLVGTSGGFWDEQFF; CDR3nt: TGTGCCAGCAGCTTAGTGGGGACTAGCGGGGGCTTCTGGGATGAGCAGTTCTTC; j_gene: TRBJ2-1; abundance: few; v_gene: TRBV7-2; d_gene: TRBD2
CDR3aa: CSALPTYEQYF; CDR3nt: TGCAGTGCACTCCCCACCTACGAGCAGTACTTC; j_gene: TRBJ2-7; abundance: few; v_gene: TRBV20-1; d_gene: .
CDR3aa: CAWSAGQPNQPQHF; CDR3nt: TGTGCCTGGAGCGCAGGACAGCCTAATCAGCCCCAGCATTTT; j_gene: TRBJ1-5; abundance: few; v_gene: TRBV30; d_gene: .
CDR3aa: CASRAVPQETQYF; CDR3nt: TGCGCCAGCAGGGCGGTCCCCCAAGAGACCCAGTACTTC; j_gene: TRBJ2-5; abundance: .; v_gene: TRBV5-1; d_gene: .
CDR3aa: CASSSGTGANVLTF; CDR3nt: TGTGCCAGCAGCTCCGGGACTGGGGCCAACGTCCTGACTTTC; j_gene: TRBJ2-6; abundance: .; v_gene: TRBV7-9; d_gene: .
CDR3aa: CASSSRQGSFTF; CDR3nt: TGTGCCAGCAGTTCCAGACAGGGGTCGTTCACCTTC; j_gene: TRBJ1-2; abundance: .; v_gene: TRBV2; d_gene: TRBD1
CDR3aa: CASSLGPDRDSYEQYF; CDR3nt: TGTGCCAGCAGCTTAGGCCCGGACAGGGACAGCTACGAGCAGTACTTC; j_gene: TRBJ2-7; abundance: .; v_gene: TRBV11-1; d_gene: TRBD1
CDR3aa: CASSALGQLAAFTDTQYF; CDR3nt: TGTGCCAGCAGCGCCCTAGGCCAACTAGCGGCTTTCACAGATACGCAGTATTTT; j_gene: TRBJ2-3; abundance: few; v_gene: TRBV7-2; d_gene: TRBD2
CDR3aa: CASSRLAQANTGELFF; CDR3nt: TGTGCCAGCAGCCGACTAGCCCAGGCTAACACCGGGGAGCTGTTTTTT; j_gene: TRBJ2-2; abundance: few; v_gene: TRBV7-9; d_gene: TRBD2
CDR3aa: CASSQDWLAGKETQYF; CDR3nt: TGCGCCAGCAGCCAAGATTGGTTGGCGGGGAAAGAGACCCAGTACTTC; j_gene: TRBJ2-5; abundance: few; v_gene: TRBV4-1; d_gene: .
CDR3aa: CASSWTGVNTEAFF; CDR3nt: TGTGCCAGCAGCTGGACCGGGGTGAACACTGAAGCTTTCTTT; j_gene: TRBJ1-1; abundance: .; v_gene: TRBV7-9; d_gene: .
CDR3aa: CASSFLQATRETQYF; CDR3nt: TGTGCCAGCAGTTTCCTCCAAGCTACTAGGGAGACCCAGTACTTC; j_gene: TRBJ2-5; abundance: few; v_gene: TRBV28; d_gene: .
CDR3aa: CAISVGQGAGNTIYF; CDR3nt: TGTGCCATCAGTGTGGGACAGGGGGCTGGAAACACCATATATTTT; j_gene: TRBJ1-3; abundance: few; v_gene: TRBV10-3; d_gene: TRBD1
CDR3aa: CASSRQGDQPQHF; CDR3nt: TGCGCCAGCAGCCGTCAGGGCGATCAGCCCCAGCATTTT; j_gene: TRBJ1-5; abundance: few; v_gene: TRBV4-1; d_gene: .
CDR3aa: CATSRDPGYQETQYF; CDR3nt: TGTGCCACCAGCAGAGATCCGGGGTACCAAGAGACCCAGTACTTC; j_gene: TRBJ2-5; abundance: few; v_gene: TRBV15; d_gene: .
CDR3aa: CAISAREGGYTF; CDR3nt: TGTGCCATCAGTGCCCGGGAGGGTGGCTACACCTTC; j_gene: TRBJ1-2; abundance: .; v_gene: TRBV10-3; d_gene: .
CDR3aa: CASSNSGANVLTF; CDR3nt: TGTGCCAGCAGCAACTCTGGGGCCAACGTCCTGACTTTC; j_gene: TRBJ2-6; abundance: few; v_gene: TRBV6-6; d_gene: .
CDR3aa: CASSQKTTSGNTDTQYF; CDR3nt: TGCGCCAGCAGCCAAAAAACGACTAGCGGGAACACAGATACGCAGTATTTT; j_gene: TRBJ2-3; abundance: .; v_gene: TRBV4-3; d_gene: TRBD2
CDR3aa: CASSPGVSGANVLTF; CDR3nt: TGCGCCAGCAGCCCAGGGGTCTCTGGGGCCAACGTCCTGACTTTC; j_gene: TRBJ2-6; abundance: few; v_gene: TRBV5-1; d_gene: .
CDR3aa: CASSLEDSNSPLHF; CDR3nt: TGTGCCAGCAGCTTAGAGGACAGTAATTCACCCCTCCACTTT; j_gene: TRBJ1-6; abundance: few; v_gene: TRBV7-3; d_gene: .
CDR3aa: CASSIAHGEGKLFF; CDR3nt: TGTGCCAGCAGTATTGCACACGGAGAGGGAAAACTGTTTTTT; j_gene: TRBJ1-4; abundance: .; v_gene: TRBV2; d_gene: .
CDR3aa: CASSVLAANTGELFF; CDR3nt: TGTGCCAGCAGCGTCCTAGCGGCGAACACCGGGGAGCTGTTTTTT; j_gene: TRBJ2-2; abundance: .; v_gene: TRBV9; d_gene: TRBD2
CDR3aa: CASSPRGVYGYTF; CDR3nt: TGTGCCAGCTCCCCTCGCGGGGTTTATGGCTACACCTTC; j_gene: TRBJ1-2; abundance: once; v_gene: TRBV28; d_gene: .
CDR3aa: CASSPAPSNYGYTF; CDR3nt: TGTGCCAGCTCACCAGCGCCTTCTAACTATGGCTACACCTTC; j_gene: TRBJ1-2; abundance: few; v_gene: TRBV18; d_gene: .
CDR3aa: CASSVGLAGEQYF; CDR3nt: TGTGCCAGCAGCGTAGGTCTAGCGGGCGAGCAGTACTTC; j_gene: TRBJ2-7; abundance: once; v_gene: TRBV9; d_gene: TRBD2
CDR3aa: CASSLDRAYEQYF; CDR3nt: TGTGCCAGCAGTCTGGACAGGGCGTACGAGCAGTACTTC; j_gene: TRBJ2-7; abundance: .; v_gene: TRBV6-6; d_gene: TRBD1
CDR3aa: CASSLGQGGDIQYF; CDR3nt: TGTGCCAGCAGCCTTGGACAGGGTGGGGACATTCAGTACTTC; j_gene: TRBJ2-4; abundance: .; v_gene: TRBV9; d_gene: TRBD1
CDR3aa: CASSLSRRNQETQYF; CDR3nt: TGTGCCAGCAGTTTAAGTCGCAGAAATCAAGAGACCCAGTACTTC; j_gene: TRBJ2-5; abundance: few; v_gene: TRBV27; d_gene: .
CDR3aa: CASSQDPADYYNEQFF; CDR3nt: TGCGCCAGCAGCCAAGATCCGGCGGACTACTACAATGAGCAGTTCTTC; j_gene: TRBJ2-1; abundance: .; v_gene: TRBV7-9; d_gene: .
CDR3aa: CASTSSPYNEQFF; CDR3nt: TGTGCCAGCACCTCTAGCCCCTACAATGAGCAGTTCTTC; j_gene: TRBJ2-1; abundance: few; v_gene: TRBV28; d_gene: .
CDR3aa: CASSRARGGETQYF; CDR3nt: TGTGCCAGCTCCCGCGCCAGGGGCGGGGAGACCCAGTACTTC; j_gene: TRBJ2-5; abundance: few; v_gene: TRBV18; d_gene: .
CDR3aa: CATSILTGEAAYEQYF; CDR3nt: TGTGCCACCTCTATCCTCACAGGGGAGGCGGCCTACGAGCAGTACTTC; j_gene: TRBJ2-7; abundance: few; v_gene: TRBV15; d_gene: .
CDR3aa: CATSRLGTGTAGELFF; CDR3nt: TGTGCCACCAGCAGACTAGGGACAGGGACGGCCGGGGAGCTGTTTTTT; j_gene: TRBJ2-2; abundance: .; v_gene: TRBV15; d_gene: TRBD1
CDR3aa: CASSFGQGQETQYF; CDR3nt: TGTGCCAGCAGCTTCGGACAGGGACAAGAGACCCAGTACTTC; j_gene: TRBJ2-5; abundance: .; v_gene: TRBV9; d_gene: TRBD1
CDR3aa: CASSRTGETQYF; CDR3nt: TGTGCCAGCAGCCGAACAGGAGAGACCCAGTACTTC; j_gene: TRBJ2-5; abundance: .; v_gene: TRBV4-2; d_gene: .
CDR3aa: CASQGGSDTEAFF; CDR3nt: TGTGCCAGCCAAGGAGGGTCTGACACTGAAGCTTTCTTT; j_gene: TRBJ1-1; abundance: few; v_gene: TRBV18; d_gene: .
CDR3aa: CASSVRTGRKAGELFF; CDR3nt: TGTGCCAGCAGCGTTCGGACAGGTCGAAAGGCCGGGGAGCTGTTTTTT; j_gene: TRBJ2-2; abundance: few; v_gene: TRBV9; d_gene: TRBD1
CDR3aa: CSTRDRGYNEQFF; CDR3nt: TGCAGCACCAGGGATAGGGGATACAATGAGCAGTTCTTC; j_gene: TRBJ2-1; abundance: few; v_gene: TRBV29-1; d_gene: .
CDR3aa: CSVLGLAGAETQYF; CDR3nt: TGCAGCGTCCTAGGACTAGCGGGAGCTGAGACCCAGTACTTC; j_gene: TRBJ2-5; abundance: few; v_gene: TRBV29-1; d_gene: TRBD2
CDR3aa: CASSPTFGEKLFF; CDR3nt: TGCGCCAGCAGTCCGACTTTCGGTGAAAAACTGTTTTTT; j_gene: TRBJ1-4; abundance: .; v_gene: TRBV4-1; d_gene: .
CDR3aa: CASQGGRGYYTF; CDR3nt: TGTGCCAGCCAAGGGGGCAGGGGATACTACACCTTC; j_gene: TRBJ1-2; abundance: .; v_gene: TRBV28; d_gene: TRBD1